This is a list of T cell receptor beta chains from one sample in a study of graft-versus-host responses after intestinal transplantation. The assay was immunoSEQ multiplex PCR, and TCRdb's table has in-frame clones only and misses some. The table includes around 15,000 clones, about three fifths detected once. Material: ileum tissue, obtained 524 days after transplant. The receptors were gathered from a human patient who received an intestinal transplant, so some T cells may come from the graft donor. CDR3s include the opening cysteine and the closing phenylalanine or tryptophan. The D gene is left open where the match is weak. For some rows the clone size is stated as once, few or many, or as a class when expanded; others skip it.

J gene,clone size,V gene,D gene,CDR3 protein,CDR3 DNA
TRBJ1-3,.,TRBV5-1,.,CASSLAAGTGNTIYF,TGCGCCAGCAGCTTGGCCGCAGGGACTGGAAACACCATATATTTT
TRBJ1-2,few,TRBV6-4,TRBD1,CASSDSETGVGYTF,TGTGCCAGCAGTGACTCCGAGACAGGGGTTGGCTACACCTTC
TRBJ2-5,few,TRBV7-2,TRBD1,CASSEWGQGAQYF,TGTGCCAGCAGCGAATGGGGTCAGGGGGCCCAGTACTTC
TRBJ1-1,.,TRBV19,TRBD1,CASSRDRGQDTEAFF,TGTGCCAGTAGTAGGGACAGGGGGCAGGACACTGAAGCTTTCTTT
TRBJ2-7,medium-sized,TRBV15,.,CATSRRGASGEQYF,TGTGCCACCAGCCGACGTGGGGCCTCGGGCGAGCAGTACTTC
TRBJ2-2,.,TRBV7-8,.,CASSLVWTNTGELFF,TGTGCCAGCAGCTTAGTCTGGACAAACACCGGGGAGCTGTTTTTT
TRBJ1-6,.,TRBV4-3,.,CASSQEYGRSYNSPLHF,TGCGCCAGCAGCCAAGAATACGGGAGGTCCTATAATTCACCCCTCCACTTT
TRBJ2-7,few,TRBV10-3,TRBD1,CAISVLDRSSYEQYF,TGTGCCATCAGTGTTCTGGACAGGAGCTCCTACGAGCAGTACTTC
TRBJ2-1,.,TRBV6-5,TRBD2,CASSYWTSRGEQFF,TGTGCCAGCAGTTACTGGACTAGCCGTGGCGAGCAGTTCTTC
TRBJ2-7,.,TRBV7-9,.,CASSQNAANYEQYF,TGTGCCAGCAGCCAGAACGCAGCGAACTACGAGCAGTACTTC
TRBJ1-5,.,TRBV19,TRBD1,CASKDRGGVSNQPQHF,TGTGCCAGTAAGGACAGGGGAGGTGTAAGCAATCAGCCCCAGCATTTT
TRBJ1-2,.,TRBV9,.,CASSGGLTGYGYTF,TGTGCCAGCAGCGGGGGACTCACCGGGTATGGCTACACCTTC
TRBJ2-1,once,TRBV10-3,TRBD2,CAIRPTASSGDNNEQFF,TGTGCCATCAGGCCCACTGCCAGTAGCGGGGACAACAATGAGCAGTTCTTC
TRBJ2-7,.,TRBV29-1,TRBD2,CSVLGLAGGPAYEQYF,TGCAGCGTCCTGGGACTAGCGGGGGGACCCGCCTACGAGCAGTACTTC
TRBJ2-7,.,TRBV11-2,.,CASSWTTGEGYEQYF,TGTGCCAGCAGCTGGACGACAGGGGAGGGCTACGAGCAGTACTTC
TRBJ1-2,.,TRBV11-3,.,CASSLNLHGGGGYTF,TGTGCCAGCAGCTTAAACCTGCACGGGGGAGGGGGCTACACCTTC
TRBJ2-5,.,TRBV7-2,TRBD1,CASSLTGGVVETQYF,TGTGCCAGCAGTCTGACAGGGGGCGTCGTAGAGACCCAGTACTTC
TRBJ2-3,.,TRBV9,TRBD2,CASSVTGTSGADTQYF,TGTGCCAGCAGCGTTACCGGGACTAGCGGGGCAGATACGCAGTATTTT
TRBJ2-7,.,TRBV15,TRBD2,CATSTTSGGARREQYF,TGTGCCACCAGCACAACTAGCGGGGGGGCCCGGCGCGAGCAGTACTTC
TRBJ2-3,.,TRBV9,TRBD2,CASSVASVEGLGRDTQYF,TGTGCCAGCAGCGTAGCCTCGGTCGAGGGACTAGGTCGAGATACGCAGTATTTT
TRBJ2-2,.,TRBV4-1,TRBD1,CASSPRQGGMSGELFF,TGCGCCAGCAGCCCAAGACAGGGGGGAATGAGCGGGGAGCTGTTTTTT
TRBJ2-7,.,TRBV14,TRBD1,CASSLTTGVYEQYF,TGTGCCAGCAGCCTTACGACAGGGGTCTACGAGCAGTACTTC
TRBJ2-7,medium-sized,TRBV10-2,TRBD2,CASRVAGVSYEQYF,TGCGCCAGCAGGGTAGCGGGGGTCTCCTACGAGCAGTACTTC
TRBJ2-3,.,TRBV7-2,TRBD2,CASKLAGGTDTQYF,TGTGCCAGCAAACTAGCGGGGGGCACAGATACGCAGTATTTT
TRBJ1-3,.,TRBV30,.,CACAASGNTIYF,TGTGCCTGCGCGGCCTCTGGAAACACCATATATTTT
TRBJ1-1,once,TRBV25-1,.,CASSDPRSLNTEAFF,TGTGCCAGCAGTGACCCTCGGTCCTTGAACACTGAAGCTTTCTTT
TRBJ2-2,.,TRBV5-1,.,CASSLGQAGELFF,TGCGCCAGCAGCTTGGGACAAGCCGGGGAGCTGTTTTTT
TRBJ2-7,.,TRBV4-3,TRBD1,CASSQRDRGSYEQYF,TGCGCCAGCAGCCAACGGGACAGGGGATCCTACGAGCAGTACTTC
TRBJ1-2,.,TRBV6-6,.,CASRTPTRQALYGYTF,TGTGCCAGCAGAACCCCGACCCGACAGGCCCTCTATGGCTACACCTTC
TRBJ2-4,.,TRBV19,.,CASMGQKNIQYF,TGTGCCAGTATGGGGCAGAAAAACATTCAGTACTTC
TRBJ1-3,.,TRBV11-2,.,CASSLDLVTAAAHSGNTIYF,TGTGCCAGCAGCTTAGATCTTGTAACGGCGGCAGCTCACTCTGGAAACACCATATATTTT
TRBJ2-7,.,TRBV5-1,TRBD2,CASSLGGGTYEQYF,TGCGCCAGCAGCTTGGGGGGGGGAACCTACGAGCAGTACTTC
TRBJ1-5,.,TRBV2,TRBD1,CASSDQGASAQPQHF,TGTGCCAGCAGTGATCAGGGGGCGTCAGCTCAGCCCCAGCATTTT
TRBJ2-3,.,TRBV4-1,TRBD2,CASSQFSGGAGMQDTQYF,TGCGCCAGCAGCCAATTTTCCGGGGGGGCTGGAATGCAAGATACGCAGTATTTT
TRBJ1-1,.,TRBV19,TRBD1,CASSTRTGMNTEAFF,TGTGCCAGTAGTACCCGGACAGGGATGAACACTGAAGCTTTCTTT
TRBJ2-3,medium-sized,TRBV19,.,CASRNGGAAGDTQYF,TGTGCCAGTAGGAATGGCGGAGCCGCTGGAGATACGCAGTATTTT
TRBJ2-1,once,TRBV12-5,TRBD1,CASGLTSGTGEYNEQFF,TGTGCTAGTGGTTTGACGTCCGGGACAGGGGAATACAATGAGCAGTTCTTC
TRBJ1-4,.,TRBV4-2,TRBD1,CASSLGVQGQGTNEKLFF,TGTGCCAGCAGTCTTGGGGTACAGGGGCAGGGAACTAATGAAAAACTGTTTTTT
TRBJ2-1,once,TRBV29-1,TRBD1,CSAREGAANEQFF,TGCAGCGCCCGAGAGGGGGCCGCCAATGAGCAGTTCTTC
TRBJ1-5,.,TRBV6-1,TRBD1,CASRQGASQPQHF,TGTGCCAGTCGACAGGGGGCGAGTCAGCCCCAGCATTTT
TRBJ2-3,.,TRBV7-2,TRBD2,CASSLAKRGGITDTQYF,TGTGCCAGCAGCTTAGCGAAGCGGGGGGGTATCACAGATACGCAGTATTTT
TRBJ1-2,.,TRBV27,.,CASSLSDTGEGYGYTF,TGTGCCAGCAGTTTATCGGACACTGGGGAGGGCTATGGCTACACCTTC
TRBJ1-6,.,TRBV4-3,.,CASSQGQVNSPLHF,TGCGCCAGCAGCCAAGGACAGGTTAATTCACCCCTCCACTTT
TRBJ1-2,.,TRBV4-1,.,CASSQDYRVILAGWINYGYTF,TGCGCCAGCAGCCAAGATTATCGGGTAATCCTGGCAGGGTGGATAAACTATGGCTACACCTTC
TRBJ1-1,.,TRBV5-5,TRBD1,CASSLWSRGDTEAFF,TGTGCCAGCAGCCTCTGGAGCAGGGGGGACACTGAAGCTTTCTTT
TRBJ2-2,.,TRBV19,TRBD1,CASSRSGTGGLANTGELFF,TGTGCCAGTAGTAGGTCCGGGACAGGGGGCCTCGCGAACACCGGGGAGCTGTTTTTT
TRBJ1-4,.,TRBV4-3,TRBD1,CASSRYGTGVEKLFF,TGCGCCAGCAGCCGGTACGGGACAGGGGTTGAAAAACTGTTTTTT
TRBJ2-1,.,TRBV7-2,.,CASSSVQGIGNEQFF,TGTGCCAGCAGCTCGGTACAGGGTATTGGGAATGAGCAGTTCTTC
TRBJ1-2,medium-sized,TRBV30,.,CAWSTGSGYGYTF,TGTGCCTGGTCGACAGGTTCTGGCTATGGCTACACCTTC